This T cell receptor beta chain came from a study of vaccination and CD4 T cells after COVID-19. Study as a whole: As their vaccination, participants received two doses of either BNT162b2 or mRNA-1273 vaccine. Study-wide results and caveats: Median approximately 84% of reactive clones detected in convalescent patients emerged only post-vaccination.

Looked up from germline, CDR1 is KGHDR and CDR2 is SFDVKD. The CDR3 has 11 residues. V was cut by 9 bases and J by 1 base, with 5 bases left in between. Treatment denoted: approximately 10-day PBMC culture with coronavirus spike peptide pools or control peptides (ViraFEST assay). ViraFEST expanded antigen-specific T cells with peptide pools, then sequenced TCRs. Each well received 2 million or so PBMCs, cultured with roughly 9.4 IU/ml IL-2 and roughly 10 ug/ml peptide pools. Points on this clonotype: Its antigen is currently unknown.

The Oncomine TCR Beta short-read assay sequenced DNA from cultured CD4+ T cells. One entry per CDR3 protein results from TCRdb running MiXCR on the PCR reads. The sample carries over 10,000 distinct CDR3 sequences, around 62% recorded once. The sample consisted of CD4+ T cells from blood, cultured in vitro. The chain employs TRBV24-1 and TRBJ1-1; D not resolved. This TCR was recovered from a human donor who had recovered from COVID-19. CDR3 region: CATAQNTEAFF. The CDR3, as DNA: TGTGCCACCGCCCAGAACACTGAAGCTTTCTTT.